The clone carrying this T cell receptor beta chain has a count of ten or more. Alpha- and beta-chain coverage of first-strand cDNA came from TRAV- and TRBV-specific primers. For amplifying TCRs, the PCR ran for approximately 18 cycles with Phusion, which was used together with a constant-region primer and the adapter on the V primers. TCRdb re-called the reads through MiXCR, storing one row per CDR3 protein. The table has approximately 90,000 distinct CDR3 sequences, 9% to 9.5% seen once; the top ten hold under 1.1%. This sample is drawn from a study of low-dose radiotherapy and immunotherapy resistance in tumors. The wider study: Nivolumab was given to patients as a 240 mg flat dose every two weeks, and ipilimumab at 1 mg/kg every six weeks. Both were delivered intravenously.

The length of the CDR3 is 14 residues. Trimming took 5 bases from V and 2 from J, leaving 12 bases between them. Germline V gives CDR1 SEHNR, CDR2 FQNEAQ (reference sequence). Time point meaning: before trial treatment. The specimen comprised PBMCs, sampled before treatment. The genes are TRBV7-9 and TRBJ1-2, with D maybe TRBD1 (6 bases). The sequence was collected from a male donor with prostate cancer. The CDR3 here is CASSRTENNYGYTF. DNA of the CDR3: TGTGCCAGCAGCCGGACAGAAAACAACTATGGCTACACCTTC.